This T cell receptor beta chain was captured in a study of T cells in Graves' hyperthyroidism and ophthalmopathy. Authors of the study amplified TCR beta CDR3 regions from RNA transcripts. The primer set for the first-round RT-PCR of the TCR CDR3 was HTBI. Via MiXCR, TCRdb re-called the multiplex PCR reads, giving one row per CDR3 protein. This table holds approximately 530,000 distinct CDR3 sequences, 16% found once. This clonotype has just a few counts. A much larger clone is a single base away; this may be a read error. Germline V gene lookup returns CDR1 MNHNS and CDR2 SASEGT. This CDR3 region has 15 residues.

Sequencing was carried out using blood. This clonotype originated in a woman aged 18-29 years with Graves' hyperthyroidism. The chain is built from TRBV6-1 and TRBJ1-2; possible D gene TRBD1, 6 bases. The CDR3 sequence is CASGDRFQANYGYTF. CDR3 in DNA: TGTGCCAGCGGTGACAGGTTCCAAGCTAACTATGGCTACACCTTC.